This TCR beta chain was sequenced in a study of blood T cell repertoires in COVID-19. Study-level information: Acute and convalescent COVID-19 samples came from the United States, Italy and Spain. T cells, B-cell-depleted T cells, or PBMCs supplied cDNA or gDNA.

Germline CDR1 and CDR2: SGHRS and YFSETQ. V shed 2 bases, J shed 4 bases, and the junction held 7 bases outside the gene matches. The CDR3 totals 15 residues. Patients of the Seattle cohort, enrolled during active infection, were followed longitudinally. Per the authors' pipeline: Estimation of nucleated cell counts was performed using reference gene primer amplification. Produced via immunoSEQ multiplex PCR; TCRdb's table is partial and in-frame only. V, J and clone size reflect that table, while D and trimming were determined from the DNA. The sample consists of some 450,000 clones, around 90% of them appearing once.

V usage is TRBV5-1 and J usage is TRBJ2-7; 9 positions agree with TRBD2. The receptor's source is a young man with COVID-19, enrolled during active disease. The sequenced sample was peripheral blood. CDR3 DNA: TGCGCCAGCAGCTTAGGGGTTAGCGGGAGTTACGAGCAGTACTTC. Its translation: CASSLGVSGSYEQYF. The variable domain in full, completed from reference TRBV5-1 and TRBJ2-7, reads KAGVTQTPRYLIKTRGQQVTLSCSPISGHRSVSWYQQTPGQGLQFLFEYFSETQRNKGNFPGRFSGRQFSNSRSEMNVSTLELGDSALYLCASSLGVSGSYEQYFGPGTRLTVT.